The clone carrying this TCR beta chain was seen a single time. This record belongs to a study of blood T cell repertoires in COVID-19. Across the study: COVID-19 samples, acute and convalescent, were from the United States, Italy and Spain.

Germline V gene sequence: CDR1 LGHDT, CDR2 YNNKEL (reference sequence). The trim removed 0 bases at V and 1 base at J, leaving 7 bases unmatched. The CDR3 has 17 amino acids. Some clones are missing from TCRdb's copy, which holds only in-frame ones; the method was immunoSEQ multiplex PCR. The repertoire includes 440,000 or so clones, over 75% of them detected once, and about 1.4% sits in the top ten. Patients at the Seattle site were enrolled during active infection and followed longitudinally. This clonotype originated in a middle-aged woman with COVID-19, enrolled during active disease. V usage is TRBV3-1 (or the pseudogene TRBV3-2) and J usage is TRBJ2-7; 9 nucleotides line up with TRBD2. The specimen sequenced was peripheral blood. The CDR3 DNA sequence: TGTGCCAGCAGCCAAGAAGTCCCTAGCGGGAAGTCCTACGAGCAGTACTTC. Amino acid sequence: CASSQEVPSGKSYEQYF.